Shown below are 6 T cell receptor beta chains from a single sample sequenced in a study of T cell repertoires in cytomegalovirus infection. Their cognate antigens are unknown. TCRdb reanalysed the reads using MiXCR and keeps one entry per CDR3 protein. The sample yields some 940,000 distinct CDR3 sequences, around 32% seen once. The sample was cultured CD8+ T cells from PBMCs, taken from culture after CMV antigen stimulation. The receptors come from a human donor in good health (CMV status not recorded). Some clones in this sample may be carry-over from other donors' samples.

The gene calls are TRBV12-3 or TRBV12-4 and TRBJ2-1; 10 bases are shared with TRBD2. CDR3 size: 14 residues. J was trimmed by 15 bases and V by 4 bases; bases with no gene match: 12. In nucleotides, the CDR3 is TGTGCCAGCAGTTCCAACGAGCTAGCGGGGGCCCCGTTCTTC. It encodes CASSSNELAGAPFF.

The DNA of the CDR3 is TGTGCCAGCAGCTTAGGGGGGAGGGTTCAAGAGACCCAGTACTTC. It is translated as CASSLGGRVQETQYF. The chain employs TRBV7-9 and TRBJ2-5; TRBD2 aligns across 7 bases. The CDR3 consists of 15 residues. Losses at the gene ends were 1 base for V and 2 bases for J; bases not matched to a gene: 4. Germline V gene data show CDR1 as SEHNR and CDR2 as FQNEAQ (reference sequence).

The genes are TRBV20-1 and TRBJ2-5, with D tentatively TRBD2 (6 bases). This CDR3 is 15 amino acids long. Germline CDR1 and CDR2: DFQATT and SNEGSKA (reference sequence). Trimming shortened V by 5 bases and J by 3 bases, and 19 bases separated the two germline ends. As DNA, the CDR3 is TGCAGTGCTTGGTCGGGGGAGACTACAGAAGAGACCCAGTACTTC. Amino acids: CSAWSGETTEETQYF.

The rearrangement uses TRBV20-1 and TRBJ2-1; D tentatively fits TRBD1 or TRBD2 (5 bases each). Trimming took 5 bases from V and 12 from J, leaving 23 bases between them. Per the germline V gene, CDR1 is DFQATT and CDR2 is SNEGSKA (reference sequence). This CDR3 is built from 14 residues. In nucleotides, the CDR3 is TGCAGTGCTTGGGATGAAACGGGGCGGCTCTCGCAGTTCTTC. This encodes CSAWDETGRLSQFF.

This chain uses TRBV19 with TRBJ2-5; D may be TRBD1 or TRBD2 (5 bases each). V lost 0 bases to trimming and J lost 2 bases, with 10 bases between them. The CDR3 totals 15 residues. Germline V gene lookup returns CDR1 LNHDA and CDR2 SQIVND (reference sequence). The CDR3 here is CASSIDVGAQETQYF. CDR3 DNA: TGTGCCAGTAGTATAGACGTCGGGGCACAAGAGACCCAGTACTTC.

This clonotype was seen only a few times. This chain connects TRBV19 to TRBJ1-5; TRBD1 aligns across 7 bases. The germline V gene encodes CDR1 LNHDA and CDR2 SQIVND (reference sequence). The V and J ends lost 7 bases and 1 base, in that order; junction bases with no gene match: 13. The CDR3 totals 17 residues. The CDR3, as DNA: TGTGCCAGTACATTCCGGGACAGACTTCGGAGCAATCAGCCCCAGCATTTT. Translation gives CASTFRDRLRSNQPQHF. The complete variable domain, with remaining parts taken from reference TRBV19 and TRBJ1-5, reads DGGITQSPKYLFRKEGQNVTLSCEQNLNHDAMYWYRQDPGQGLRLIYYSQIVNDFQKGDIAEGYSVSREKKESFPLTVTSAQKNPTAFYLCASTFRDRLRSNQPQHFGDGTRLSIL.